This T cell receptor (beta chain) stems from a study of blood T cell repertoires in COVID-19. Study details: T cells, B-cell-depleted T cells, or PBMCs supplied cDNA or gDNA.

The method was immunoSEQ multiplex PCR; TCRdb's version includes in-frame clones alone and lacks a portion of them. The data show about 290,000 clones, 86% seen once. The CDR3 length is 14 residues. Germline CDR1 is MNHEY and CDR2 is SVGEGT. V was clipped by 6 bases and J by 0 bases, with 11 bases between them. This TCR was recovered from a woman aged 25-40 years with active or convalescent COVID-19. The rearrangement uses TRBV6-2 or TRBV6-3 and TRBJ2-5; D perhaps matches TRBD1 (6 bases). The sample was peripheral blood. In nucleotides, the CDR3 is TGTGCCAGCAGCTTAACAGGGTACCAAGAGACCCAGTACTTC. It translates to CASSLTGYQETQYF.